This TCR beta chain was observed in a study of cytomegalovirus exposure and HLA in healthy donors. Overall study context: There were some 410 genotyped donors. Of these, 81% fell in the genetic ancestry cluster associated with self-reported Caucasian donors.

While unrecorded immune exposures were likely, the donors were nominally healthy when sampled. No record exists of this donor's CMV serostatus. The CDR3 totals 13 residues. V lost 10 bases and J lost 3, with 13 bases in between. CDR1 is WSHSY and CDR2 is SAAADI in the germline V gene. Use of 60 Vbeta and 13 Jbeta primers characterized the PCR. Data came from immunoSEQ multiplex PCR; TCRdb stores just in-frame clones and leaves some out. The table has some 140,000 clones, approximately 61% seen once. The V and J genes are TRBV10-2 and TRBJ1-5; D remains unclear. This clonotype was obtained from a human donor in good health. Sequencing used PBMCs. In DNA, the CDR3 is TGCGCCACCGCGGGAGTAGCCAATCAGCCCCAGCATTTT. This translates into CATAGVANQPQHF.